Below, one T cell receptor beta chain is given with its context. Trimming stripped 3 bases from V and 2 bases from J, with 19 bases between. Germline V gene data show CDR1 as ENHRY and CDR2 as SYGVKD. The CDR3 is 18 amino acids. This PCR relied on a set of 60 Vbeta primers and 13 Jbeta primers. Profiling relied on immunoSEQ multiplex PCR, and the TCRdb table lists in-frame clones only, not all of them. The sample table includes 150,000 to 200,000 clones. The data belong to a study of cytomegalovirus exposure and HLA in healthy donors. The chain uses TRBV10-3 and TRBJ1-4; D call uncertain. Input material: PBMCs. The sequence was obtained from a man aged 30 to 39 in good health and CMV-seronegative. DNA of the CDR3: TGTGCCATCAGTGAATACTCCACCGGGGTAGGGACTAATGAAAAACTGTTTTTT. The encoded protein is CAISEYSTGVGTNEKLFF.